The 2 T cell receptor beta chains below come from one sample, sequenced in a study of blood T cell repertoires in COVID-19. The method was immunoSEQ multiplex PCR; TCRdb's version includes in-frame clones alone and lacks a portion of them. The table has some 300,000 clones, around 89% seen once. The source material was peripheral blood. The receptor source for this set is a woman between 50 and 59 years old with COVID-19, enrolled during active disease.

This chain links TRBV19 with TRBJ1-2; TRBD1 is a possible D gene (5 bases). V lost 4 bases and J 0 bases, leaving 15 bases between the germline ends. Germline CDR1 and CDR2: LNHDA and SQIVND (reference sequence). This CDR3 has 16 residues. CDR3 DNA: TGTGCCAGTAGTACATCTGACAGACAAGCTAACTATGGCTACACCTTC. The encoded protein is CASSTSDRQANYGYTF.

This chain links TRBV7-2 with TRBJ2-7, with 7 nucleotides matching TRBD1. Germline loops: CDR1 SGHTA, CDR2 FQGNSA. V trimming: 4 bases; J trimming: 3 bases; junction bases outside the gene matches: 6. The CDR3 length is 14 residues. CDR3 coding DNA: TGTGCCAGCAGCTACTGGGGACAGAACTACGAGCAGTACTTC. Its translation is CASSYWGQNYEQYF.